Below are 2 T cell receptor beta chains sequenced from a single sample in a study of B cell selection in AIRE deficiency. The sorted conventional CD4 T cells were gated as CD4+CD127+. Generated by immunoSEQ multiplex PCR, the TCRdb table keeps only in-frame clones and is missing some. The sample holds fewer than 30,000 clones, about 96% seen once. Sequencing was done on a sample of CD4+CD127+ conventional T cells sorted from PBMCs. The source of these receptors is a human donor in good health.

The rearrangement joins TRBV28 to TRBJ1-6, with D unresolved. Trimming removed 4 bases from V and 7 bases from J, with 8 bases in between. The germline V gene has CDR1 MDHEN and CDR2 SYDVKM. The CDR3 spans 13 residues. In DNA form, the CDR3 reads TGTGCCAGCAGTTCGGCGGGAAATTCACCCCTCCACTTT. Its protein product is CASSSAGNSPLHF.

The chain combines TRBV6-6 with TRBJ1-5; a possible D gene is TRBD1 (5 bases). Germline V gene sequence: CDR1 MNHNY, CDR2 SVGAGI (reference sequence). This CDR3 contains 16 residues. With 6 bases removed from V and 4 bases from J, the gap between germline ends came to 19 bases. In nucleotides, the CDR3 is TGTGCCAGCAGCTCCGCGAATGGCAGGGATAATCAGCCCCAGCATTTT. Protein product: CASSSANGRDNQPQHF.